One sample yielded the 21 T cell receptor beta chains listed below, sequenced in a study of spatial heterogeneity in lung cancer. TCRdb re-called the 5' RACE reads through MiXCR, storing one row per CDR3 protein. The profile shows over 45,000 distinct CDR3 sequences, approximately 5.3% of them singletons. As to time point: sample taken at primary tumor resection. The sample was PBMCs, taken at surgery. These receptors were collected from a male donor with early-stage non-small cell lung cancer.

This clonotype was counted many times. The chain couples TRBV11-2 to TRBJ2-3; 14 bases are a match to TRBD2. V was clipped by 4 bases and J by 4 bases; unmatched bases: 7. The CDR3 runs 17 residues. CDR1 SGHAT and CDR2 FQNNGV come from the germline V gene. The CDR3 DNA sequence: TGTGCCAGCAGCTCCCTTGGACTAGCGGGAGGTGCAGATACGCAGTATTTT. It encodes CASSSLGLAGGADTQYF.

The table lists this clonotype with many counts. The chain couples TRBV5-4 to TRBJ1-1, with a tentative D call TRBD1 (6 bases). There are 14 residues in the CDR3. Germline CDR1 and CDR2: SGHNT and YYREEE (reference sequence). Between the trimmed V and J ends, which lost 4 bases and 5 bases, there was a span of 15 bases. CDR3 in amino acids: CASSTPQGATEAFF. The CDR3 bases are TGTGCCAGCAGCACCCCACAGGGCGCAACTGAAGCTTTCTTT.

This clonotype appeared many times. The chain joins TRBV7-2 to TRBJ2-7, with 9 bases identical to TRBD1. V lost 1 base and J lost 5; bases outside the gene matches: 3. From germline, CDR1 is SGHTA and CDR2 FQGNSA. The CDR3 runs 14 residues. The CDR3 loop is CASSLGTGENEQYF. The DNA of the CDR3 is TGTGCCAGCAGCTTAGGGACAGGGGAGAACGAGCAGTACTTC. Complete variable domain (other parts from reference TRBV7-2 and TRBJ2-7): GAGVSQSPSNKVTEKGKDVELRCDPISGHTALYWYRQSLGQGLEFLIYFQGNSAPDKSGLPSDRFSAERTGGSVSTLTIQRTQQEDSAVYLCASSLGTGENEQYFGPGTRLTVT.

This clonotype was seen at least ten times. The chain recombines TRBV10-3 with TRBJ2-2; TRBD2 matches 9 bases. The CDR3 contains 14 residues. With 8 bases clipped from V and 4 bases from J, the junction kept 5 bases outside the gene matches. CDR1 is ENHRY, CDR2 SYGVKD, per germline. CDR3 in DNA: TGTGCCATCGAGCGGGGGGCAGGCACCGGGGAGCTGTTTTTT. Its translation is CAIERGAGTGELFF.

This clonotype was detected many times. The chain couples TRBV4-2 to TRBJ2-3; 13 bases align to TRBD2. The CDR3 loop spans 17 amino acids. Per the germline V gene, CDR1 is LGHNA and CDR2 is YNFKEQ. The V and J ends lost 0 bases and 3 bases, in that order; junction bases with no gene match: 3. The CDR3 spells CASSQDGTSGTTDTQYF. The CDR3 DNA follows: TGTGCCAGCAGCCAAGATGGGACTAGCGGGACTACAGATACGCAGTATTTT.

There are a few counts of this clonotype. The chain combines TRBV6-2 or TRBV6-3 with TRBJ2-5; no clear D gene. The CDR3 has 11 residues. V lost 6 bases and J 5 bases, leaving 7 bases between the germline ends. The V gene's germline CDR1 is MNHEY and CDR2 SVGEGT. The CDR3 loop reads CASSRIETQYF. The CDR3 region has the DNA TGTGCCAGCAGCCGAATCGAGACCCAGTACTTC.

The table lists this clonotype with many counts. The chain employs TRBV5-1 and TRBJ1-3; a possible D gene is TRBD1 (5 bases). Per germline, CDR1 SGHRS and CDR2 YFSETQ. CDR3 length equals 13 residues. V lost 8 bases and J 8 bases, leaving 17 bases between the germline ends. CDR3: CARPGTPGDTIYF. CDR3 coding DNA: TGCGCCAGACCCGGGACGCCCGGGGACACCATATATTTT.

This clonotype was found many times. The chain links TRBV5-4 to TRBJ2-3; TRBD2 aligns across 8 bases. The V segment lost 3 bases and the J segment 0 bases; nucleotides outside the gene matches: 0. Looked up from germline, CDR1 is SGHNT and CDR2 is YYREEE (reference sequence). This CDR3 is built from 14 residues. The CDR3 region is CASSSSGSTDTQYF. The CDR3 nucleotides read TGTGCCAGCAGCTCTAGCGGGAGCACAGATACGCAGTATTTT.

Many counts were recorded for this clonotype. This chain's CDR3 is CASSYRLAGGADTQYF. DNA for the CDR3: TGCGCCAGCAGCTATCGACTAGCGGGAGGGGCAGATACGCAGTATTTT. The chain employs TRBV4-1 and TRBJ2-3, with 14 nucleotides matching TRBD2. This CDR3 comprises 16 residues. Trimming took 5 bases from V and 4 from J; bases not matched to a gene: 5. From germline, CDR1 is MGHRA and CDR2 YSYEKL.

This clonotype was recorded many times. This sequence joins TRBV2 and TRBJ2-7; TRBD2 aligns across 11 bases. The CDR3 extends over 17 amino acids. The V segment lost 6 bases and the J segment 0 bases; nucleotides outside the gene matches: 10. CDR1 is SNHLY and CDR2 is FYNNEI in the germline V gene. The CDR3 loop reads CASSETSGRAGSYEQYF. CDR3 sequence (DNA): TGTGCCAGCAGCGAAACTAGCGGGAGAGCGGGCTCCTACGAGCAGTACTTC.

This clonotype was recorded many times. The chain links TRBV19 to TRBJ1-5, with D maybe TRBD1 (5 bases). V gave up 8 bases and J gave up 1 base, with 21 bases separating them. CDR1 LNHDA and CDR2 SQIVND come from the germline V gene (reference sequence). The CDR3 sequence is 17 residues long. The CDR3 sequence is CASALLGGGGSNQPQHF. The CDR3 nucleotides read TGTGCCAGTGCTCTCCTCGGGGGGGGAGGGAGCAATCAGCCCCAGCATTTT.

Comment on this clonotype: A much bigger clone sits one base away, suggesting this may be a read error. This rearrangement joins TRBV5-1 to TRBJ2-1; 11 nucleotides agree with TRBD2. The CDR3 has 15 residues. Trimming removed 3 bases from V and 7 bases from J; junction bases left unmatched: 6. Germline V gives CDR1 SGHRS, CDR2 YFSETQ. In DNA, the CDR3 is TGCGCCAGCAGCTCCCATGCTAGCGGGGGGAATGAGCAGTTCTTC. Translation: CASSSHASGGNEQFF.

There are many counts of this clonotype. J is TRBJ2-1 and V is TRBV10-3, with 9 bases identical to TRBD1. Germline CDR1 and CDR2: ENHRY and SYGVKD. The CDR3 totals 20 residues. The V gene end was trimmed by 0 bases and the J gene end by 2 bases; junction bases not matched to a gene: 14. The CDR3 here is CAISESRDRVAGATYNEQFF. DNA of the CDR3: TGTGCCATCAGTGAGTCCCGGGACAGGGTTGCGGGAGCAACCTACAATGAGCAGTTCTTC.

In this sample, this clonotype turned up many times. The V gene is TRBV20-1, the J gene TRBJ2-5; 9 positions agree with TRBD2. V shed 6 bases and J 5 bases; nucleotides not matched to a gene: 16. CDR1 and CDR2 (germline): DFQATT, SNEGSKA (reference sequence). This CDR3 is built from 16 residues. The CDR3 is CSAPRPLAGSGETQYF. CDR3 in DNA: TGCAGTGCCCCTAGGCCACTAGCGGGCTCCGGGGAGACCCAGTACTTC.

This clonotype counts as large. This chain joins TRBV27 and TRBJ2-1; 7 bases match TRBD1. Germline trimming cut 11 bases from V and 4 bases from J; bases unmatched to any gene: 5. This CDR3 is 12 amino acids long. The germline V gene has CDR1 MNHEY and CDR2 SMNVEV (reference sequence). The CDR3 nucleotides are TGTGCCTCCGGGACAGAGTACAATGAGCAGTTCTTC. Translated, it gives CASGTEYNEQFF.

This clonotype was observed many times. For the CDR3, the DNA is TGCGCCAGCAGCCAAGTCGGAATGCGGGACAGGGGTTACGAGCAGTACTTC. It encodes CASSQVGMRDRGYEQYF. The chain employs TRBV4-1 and TRBJ2-7; TRBD1 matches 10 bases. With V trimmed by 1 base and J by 4 bases, 10 bases remained unmatched. Germline loops: CDR1 MGHRA, CDR2 YSYEKL. This CDR3 has 17 amino acids.

This rearrangement joins TRBV5-6 to TRBJ2-1, with D possibly matching TRBD2 (5 bases). Between the trimmed V and J ends, which lost 3 bases and 9 bases, there was a span of 16 bases. The CDR3 spans 14 residues. In germline, CDR1 is SGHDT, CDR2 YYEEEE. CDR3: CASSSRVRLGEQFF. The CDR3 nucleotides are TGTGCCAGCAGCTCGAGGGTTCGGTTGGGTGAGCAGTTCTTC.

This clonotype showed up many times. V and J are TRBV10-3 and TRBJ1-2; D not resolved. This CDR3 has 12 amino acids. V was shortened by 0 bases and J by 12 bases, with 11 bases between the two germline ends. Germline V gene data show CDR1 as ENHRY and CDR2 as SYGVKD. The CDR3 reads CAISESSQDHTF. CDR3 nucleotides: TGTGCCATCAGTGAGTCTAGTCAGGACCACACCTTC.

This clonotype was detected ten times or more. This sequence joins TRBV6-1 and TRBJ2-7; a possible D gene is TRBD1 (5 bases). The CDR3 has 15 residues. Trimming cost V 2 bases and J 1 base, with 12 bases left between them. Germline V CDR1 and CDR2: MNHNS, SASEGT. The chain's CDR3 is CASSESWTRSYEQYF. In DNA, the CDR3 is TGTGCCAGCAGTGAAAGTTGGACACGGTCCTACGAGCAGTACTTC.

This clonotype was seen many times. This sequence joins TRBV29-1 and TRBJ2-1, with D hard to call. The CDR3 is 14 amino acids. Germline CDR1 reads SQVTM; CDR2 reads ANQGSEA. Trimming removed 2 bases at V and 0 bases at J, with 8 bases between. The CDR3 loop reads CSVEWATSYNEQFF. CDR3 coding DNA: TGCAGCGTTGAATGGGCCACCTCCTACAATGAGCAGTTCTTC.

This clonotype was seen ten or more times. The chain joins TRBV4-3 to TRBJ2-2; tentative D call: TRBD1 (5 bases). The V and J ends lost 1 base and 0 bases respectively, with 9 bases between them. The germline V gene has CDR1 LGHNA and CDR2 YSLEER. The CDR3 extends over 16 amino acids. In DNA, the CDR3 is TGCGCCAGCAGCCAAGGGGCAGGGTCGAACACCGGGGAGCTGTTTTTT. Residues: CASSQGAGSNTGELFF.